This T cell receptor (beta chain) was identified in a study of T cells in Graves' hyperthyroidism and ophthalmopathy. There are many counts of this clonotype. Its antigen is still unknown. Amplified TCR beta CDR3 regions derived from RNA transcripts. Primed by the HTBI set, a first-round RT-PCR was run on the TCR CDR3. Via MiXCR, TCRdb re-called the multiplex PCR reads, giving one row per CDR3 protein. The sample shows 450,000 to 650,000 distinct CDR3 sequences, 12% to 15% of them seen only once. Study-wide results and caveats: Most thyroid-expanded clonotypes above 0.001 were also found in blood. Ophthalmopathy cases were set apart from stable hyperthyroidism by a 13 V-J model. In validation, the model predicted ophthalmopathy. These predictions came a median roughly 6 months before onset.

V lost 6 bases, J lost 4 bases, and 16 bases lay in between. The CDR3 is made up of 15 amino acids. Sequencing used blood. The rearrangement joins TRBV12-3 or TRBV12-4 to TRBJ1-5, with D perhaps matching TRBD1 (5 bases). The TCR sequence derives from a woman aged 18-35 years with Graves' ophthalmopathy. The CDR3 sequence: CASSDWGGLNQPQHF. DNA of the CDR3: TGTGCCAGCAGCGATTGGGGGGGGTTGAATCAGCCCCAGCATTTT.